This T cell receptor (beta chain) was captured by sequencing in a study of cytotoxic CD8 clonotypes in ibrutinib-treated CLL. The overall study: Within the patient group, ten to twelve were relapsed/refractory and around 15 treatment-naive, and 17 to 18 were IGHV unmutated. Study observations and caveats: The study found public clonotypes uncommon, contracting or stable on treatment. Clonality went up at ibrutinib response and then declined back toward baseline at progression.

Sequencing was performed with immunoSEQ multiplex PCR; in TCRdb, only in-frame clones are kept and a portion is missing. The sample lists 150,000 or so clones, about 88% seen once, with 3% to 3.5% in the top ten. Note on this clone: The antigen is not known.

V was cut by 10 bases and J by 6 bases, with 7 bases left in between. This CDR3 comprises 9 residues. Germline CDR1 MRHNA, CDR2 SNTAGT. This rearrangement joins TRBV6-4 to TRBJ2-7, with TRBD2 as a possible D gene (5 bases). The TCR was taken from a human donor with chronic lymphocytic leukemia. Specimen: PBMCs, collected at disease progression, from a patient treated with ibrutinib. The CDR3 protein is CATLAEQYF. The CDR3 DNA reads TGTGCCACCCTAGCCGAGCAGTACTTC.